Listed below are T cell receptor beta chains from one sample, sequenced in a study of cytomegalovirus exposure and HLA in healthy donors. The table came from immunoSEQ multiplex PCR; TCRdb's copy has only in-frame clones and leaves some out. In the table there are 250,000 to 350,000 clones, roughly 89% of which are singletons. The sequenced sample was PBMCs. The receptors derive from a man aged 40-49 years in good health and CMV-seropositive. CDR3s include the opening cysteine and the closing phenylalanine or tryptophan. Each record gives: J gene, D gene, V gene, clone size, CDR3 protein, CDR3 DNA. The D gene is left open where the match is weak. For some rows the clone size is stated as once, few or many, or as a class when expanded; others skip it.

J gene: TRBJ2-7; D gene: TRBD1; V gene: TRBV19; clone size: .; CDR3 protein: CASPPGQGGYEQYF; CDR3 DNA: TGTGCCTCTCCCCCGGGACAGGGGGGCTACGAGCAGTACTTC
J gene: TRBJ1-1; D gene: .; V gene: TRBV10-1; clone size: .; CDR3 protein: CASSVQQGLNTEAFF; CDR3 DNA: TGCGCCAGCAGTGTCCAACAGGGATTGAACACTGAAGCTTTCTTT
J gene: TRBJ2-5; D gene: .; V gene: TRBV2; clone size: once; CDR3 protein: CASRQGRTYQETQYF; CDR3 DNA: TGTGCCAGCAGACAGGGACGGACGTACCAAGAGACCCAGTACTTC
J gene: TRBJ2-1; D gene: TRBD2; V gene: TRBV7-2; clone size: .; CDR3 protein: CASSLGLAGYNEQFF; CDR3 DNA: TGTGCCAGCAGCTTGGGACTAGCGGGGTACAATGAGCAGTTCTTC
J gene: TRBJ2-1; D gene: TRBD2; V gene: TRBV7-3; clone size: .; CDR3 protein: CASSLTFSGSLKFF; CDR3 DNA: TGTGCCAGCAGCTTAACGTTTAGCGGGAGCCTTAAGTTCTTC
J gene: TRBJ2-7; D gene: .; V gene: TRBV2; clone size: .; CDR3 protein: CASSELQIDEQYF; CDR3 DNA: TGTGCCAGCAGTGAATTGCAGATCGACGAGCAGTACTTC
J gene: TRBJ2-3; D gene: .; V gene: TRBV7-2; clone size: .; CDR3 protein: CASSFDPGSLRGTDTQYF; CDR3 DNA: TGTGCCAGCAGCTTCGATCCAGGGTCCCTCCGTGGCACAGATACGCAGTATTTT
J gene: TRBJ2-3; D gene: TRBD2; V gene: TRBV6-5; clone size: .; CDR3 protein: CASSFSGRAVGDTQYF; CDR3 DNA: TGTGCCAGCAGTTTTAGCGGGAGGGCCGTAGGAGATACGCAGTATTTT
J gene: TRBJ2-5; D gene: TRBD2; V gene: TRBV25-1; clone size: .; CDR3 protein: CASSEPAGGQTQYF; CDR3 DNA: TGTGCCAGCAGTGAACCGGCGGGAGGACAGACCCAGTACTTC
J gene: TRBJ2-2; D gene: TRBD2; V gene: TRBV28; clone size: few; CDR3 protein: CASSLLSGGWTGELFF; CDR3 DNA: TGTGCCAGCAGTTTATTATCGGGAGGATGGACCGGGGAGCTGTTTTTT
J gene: TRBJ2-3; D gene: .; V gene: TRBV18; clone size: once; CDR3 protein: CASSPIVGAGTDTQYF; CDR3 DNA: TGTGCCAGCTCACCCATCGTGGGAGCCGGGACAGATACGCAGTATTTT
J gene: TRBJ2-2; D gene: .; V gene: TRBV5-1; clone size: .; CDR3 protein: CASSVGLNPGELFF; CDR3 DNA: TGCGCCAGCAGCGTGGGACTTAACCCCGGGGAGCTGTTTTTT
J gene: TRBJ1-3; D gene: .; V gene: TRBV4-3; clone size: .; CDR3 protein: CASSQDPPGSGNTIYF; CDR3 DNA: TGCGCCAGCAGCCAAGATCCACCGGGGTCTGGAAACACCATATATTTT
J gene: TRBJ2-7; D gene: .; V gene: TRBV28; clone size: .; CDR3 protein: CASSRGPPYEQYF; CDR3 DNA: TGTGCCAGCAGTCGCGGGCCCCCCTACGAGCAGTACTTC
J gene: TRBJ2-7; D gene: TRBD2; V gene: TRBV7-9; clone size: .; CDR3 protein: CASSFSLAGGLEQYF; CDR3 DNA: TGTGCCAGCAGCTTTAGCCTAGCGGGAGGCCTTGAGCAGTACTTC
J gene: TRBJ2-2; D gene: .; V gene: TRBV18; clone size: .; CDR3 protein: CASSPQGTNTGELFF; CDR3 DNA: TGTGCCAGCTCACCACAGGGGACGAACACCGGGGAGCTGTTTTTT
J gene: TRBJ2-3; D gene: .; V gene: TRBV5-6; clone size: .; CDR3 protein: CASSLARGSADTQYF; CDR3 DNA: TGTGCCAGCAGCTTGGCTCGGGGGTCGGCAGATACGCAGTATTTT
J gene: TRBJ2-7; D gene: TRBD1; V gene: TRBV11-3; clone size: .; CDR3 protein: CASSSETSGQNYEQYF; CDR3 DNA: TGTGCCAGCAGCTCAGAGACATCGGGACAGAATTACGAGCAGTACTTC
J gene: TRBJ2-1; D gene: TRBD2; V gene: TRBV18; clone size: .; CDR3 protein: CASSPGLAVINEQFF; CDR3 DNA: TGTGCCAGCTCACCCGGACTAGCGGTTATCAATGAGCAGTTCTTC
J gene: TRBJ1-1; D gene: .; V gene: TRBV28; clone size: .; CDR3 protein: CASSTLMGAEAFF; CDR3 DNA: TGTGCCAGCAGTACCCTTATGGGCGCTGAAGCTTTCTTT
J gene: TRBJ2-7; D gene: .; V gene: TRBV4-1; clone size: .; CDR3 protein: CASSQDRQVYYEQYF; CDR3 DNA: TGCGCCAGCAGCCAAGATCGGCAGGTCTACTACGAGCAGTACTTC
J gene: TRBJ2-5; D gene: TRBD2; V gene: TRBV2; clone size: .; CDR3 protein: CASSEAPTSAGETQYF; CDR3 DNA: TGTGCCAGCAGTGAGGCACCAACTAGCGCCGGCGAGACCCAGTACTTC
J gene: TRBJ1-5; D gene: .; V gene: TRBV7-2; clone size: once; CDR3 protein: CASSLLGGYSNQPQHF; CDR3 DNA: TGTGCCAGCAGCTTATTGGGCGGGTATAGCAATCAGCCCCAGCATTTT
J gene: TRBJ2-7; D gene: TRBD2; V gene: TRBV5-4; clone size: few; CDR3 protein: CASASGGLAGEQYF; CDR3 DNA: TGTGCCAGCGCCTCAGGGGGACTAGCGGGCGAGCAGTACTTC
J gene: TRBJ2-5; D gene: TRBD1; V gene: TRBV5-4; clone size: .; CDR3 protein: CASSLGTVQETQYF; CDR3 DNA: TGTGCCAGCAGCCTTGGGACAGTGCAAGAGACCCAGTACTTC
J gene: TRBJ1-2; D gene: TRBD1; V gene: TRBV27; clone size: few; CDR3 protein: CASRLTGGGYYGYTF; CDR3 DNA: TGTGCCAGCAGACTTACAGGGGGTGGTTACTATGGCTACACCTTC
J gene: TRBJ2-3; D gene: TRBD2; V gene: TRBV4-2; clone size: once; CDR3 protein: CASSRGTSSGSFLETQYF; CDR3 DNA: TGTGCCAGCAGCCGAGGAACCTCTAGCGGGAGCTTCCTGGAAACGCAGTATTTT
J gene: TRBJ1-1; D gene: TRBD1; V gene: TRBV18; clone size: few; CDR3 protein: CASSGDRVAEAFF; CDR3 DNA: TGTGCCAGCTCTGGGGACAGGGTCGCTGAAGCTTTCTTT
J gene: TRBJ2-7; D gene: .; V gene: TRBV29-1; clone size: .; CDR3 protein: CSVELAEKTYEQYF; CDR3 DNA: TGCAGCGTTGAGTTAGCGGAGAAAACCTACGAGCAGTACTTC
J gene: TRBJ2-3; D gene: .; V gene: TRBV7-9; clone size: .; CDR3 protein: CSSSLWRSTDTQYF; CDR3 DNA: TGTTCCAGCAGCTTATGGCGGTCCACAGATACGCAGTATTTT
J gene: TRBJ1-2; D gene: .; V gene: TRBV10-3; clone size: .; CDR3 protein: CAISTGFYGYTF; CDR3 DNA: TGTGCCATCAGTACAGGGTTCTATGGCTACACCTTC
J gene: TRBJ2-1; D gene: .; V gene: TRBV5-1; clone size: .; CDR3 protein: CASSLPRDEQFF; CDR3 DNA: TGCGCCAGCAGCCTCCCGCGGGATGAGCAGTTCTTC
J gene: TRBJ1-3; D gene: .; V gene: TRBV30; clone size: .; CDR3 protein: CAWSVGGSGNTIYF; CDR3 DNA: TGTGCCTGGAGTGTGGGAGGCTCTGGAAACACCATATATTTT
J gene: TRBJ2-7; D gene: TRBD1; V gene: TRBV18; clone size: .; CDR3 protein: CASSSDRATGEQYF; CDR3 DNA: TGTGCCAGCTCATCGGACAGGGCCACGGGTGAGCAGTACTTC
J gene: TRBJ2-5; D gene: TRBD2; V gene: TRBV7-9; clone size: .; CDR3 protein: CASSLVSGEAETQYF; CDR3 DNA: TGTGCCAGCAGCTTAGTTAGCGGGGAGGCGGAGACCCAGTACTTC
J gene: TRBJ2-7; D gene: TRBD2; V gene: TRBV28; clone size: .; CDR3 protein: CASSTPASGAHYEQYF; CDR3 DNA: TGTGCCAGCAGTACCCCCGCTAGCGGAGCTCACTACGAGCAGTACTTC
J gene: TRBJ1-1; D gene: TRBD1; V gene: TRBV6-6; clone size: .; CDR3 protein: CASSWGQEEAFF; CDR3 DNA: TGTGCCAGCAGTTGGGGACAGGAAGAAGCTTTCTTT
J gene: TRBJ1-5; D gene: TRBD1; V gene: TRBV19; clone size: .; CDR3 protein: CASRLDRGRNQPQHF; CDR3 DNA: TGTGCCAGTAGACTTGACAGGGGGCGGAATCAGCCCCAGCATTTT
J gene: TRBJ2-5; D gene: TRBD2; V gene: TRBV6-1; clone size: .; CDR3 protein: CASSDFFLAGQETQYF; CDR3 DNA: TGTGCCAGCAGTGATTTTTTCCTAGCGGGCCAAGAGACCCAGTACTTC
J gene: TRBJ1-1; D gene: .; V gene: TRBV28; clone size: .; CDR3 protein: CASTSRDTPDTEAFF; CDR3 DNA: TGTGCCAGCACGTCCCGGGACACGCCGGACACTGAAGCTTTCTTT
J gene: TRBJ1-2; D gene: TRBD1; V gene: TRBV27; clone size: .; CDR3 protein: CASRNRGQGYGYTF; CDR3 DNA: TGTGCCAGCCGCAACAGGGGGCAGGGCTATGGCTACACCTTC
J gene: TRBJ2-7; D gene: .; V gene: TRBV7-2; clone size: .; CDR3 protein: CASSLQASSYEQYF; CDR3 DNA: TGTGCCAGCAGCTTACAGGCCAGCTCCTACGAGCAGTACTTC
J gene: TRBJ2-5; D gene: .; V gene: TRBV2; clone size: .; CDR3 protein: CASTSSQGPPYNF; CDR3 DNA: TGTGCCAGCACGTCGTCCCAGGGCCCTCCGTACAACTTC
J gene: TRBJ2-6; D gene: .; V gene: TRBV6-5; clone size: .; CDR3 protein: CASGRGSGANVLTF; CDR3 DNA: TGTGCCAGCGGCAGGGGATCTGGGGCCAACGTCCTGACTTTC
J gene: TRBJ2-2; D gene: .; V gene: TRBV7-2; clone size: once; CDR3 protein: CASSPRQNTGELFF; CDR3 DNA: TGTGCCAGCAGCCCCCGACAGAACACCGGGGAGCTGTTTTTT
J gene: TRBJ2-2; D gene: .; V gene: TRBV6-6; clone size: .; CDR3 protein: CASSPLGPPGELFF; CDR3 DNA: TGTGCCAGCAGCCCCTTGGGCCCCCCCGGGGAGCTGTTTTTT
J gene: TRBJ1-4; D gene: .; V gene: TRBV6-5; clone size: .; CDR3 protein: CASGRGQKNEKLFF; CDR3 DNA: TGTGCCAGCGGGCGGGGGCAGAAAAATGAAAAACTGTTTTTT
J gene: TRBJ2-1; D gene: TRBD2; V gene: TRBV29-1; clone size: .; CDR3 protein: CNTGTSGSNEQFF; CDR3 DNA: TGCAACACCGGGACTAGCGGGAGCAATGAGCAGTTCTTC
J gene: TRBJ2-7; D gene: .; V gene: TRBV5-1; clone size: once; CDR3 protein: CASHRGGLSGYEQYF; CDR3 DNA: TGCGCCAGTCACAGGGGGGGACTATCAGGCTACGAGCAGTACTTC
J gene: TRBJ2-3; D gene: TRBD2; V gene: TRBV29-1; clone size: .; CDR3 protein: CSVSGLAGEGTDTQYF; CDR3 DNA: TGCAGCGTGTCAGGACTAGCGGGAGAGGGCACAGATACGCAGTATTTT
J gene: TRBJ2-4; D gene: .; V gene: TRBV5-1; clone size: .; CDR3 protein: CASSLASSKNIQYF; CDR3 DNA: TGCGCCAGCAGCTTGGCTTCTTCCAAAAACATTCAGTACTTC
J gene: TRBJ2-4; D gene: TRBD2; V gene: TRBV30; clone size: .; CDR3 protein: CAHIGGGSKNIQYF; CDR3 DNA: TGTGCCCACATCGGGGGGGGGTCCAAAAACATTCAGTACTTC
J gene: TRBJ2-7; D gene: TRBD2; V gene: TRBV5-4; clone size: .; CDR3 protein: CASSPGLAGSYEQYF; CDR3 DNA: TGTGCCAGCAGCCCGGGGCTAGCGGGTTCCTACGAGCAGTACTTC
J gene: TRBJ1-1; D gene: .; V gene: TRBV10-3; clone size: .; CDR3 protein: CAISEGSQTPPEAFF; CDR3 DNA: TGTGCCATCAGTGAAGGGAGCCAAACCCCCCCTGAAGCTTTCTTT
J gene: TRBJ2-7; D gene: TRBD2; V gene: TRBV25-1; clone size: .; CDR3 protein: CASSALAGGYEQYF; CDR3 DNA: TGTGCCAGCAGTGCCCTAGCGGGAGGGTACGAGCAGTACTTC